Listed below are T cell receptor beta chains from one sample, sequenced in a study of T cell repertoires in cytomegalovirus infection. TCRdb ran MiXCR on the reads and lists one entry per CDR3 protein. The sample has almost 500,000 distinct CDR3 sequences, around 11% seen once. The sample consisted of PBMCs. The receptors stem from a human donor in good health (CMV status not recorded). Some clones in this sample may be carry-over from other donors' samples. CDR3s include the opening cysteine and the closing phenylalanine or tryptophan. D genes are given only for firm matches. Some rows mark clone size as missing; the rest say once, few, many or name a class of expanded clone.

j_gene | d_gene | v_gene | abundance | CDR3aa | CDR3nt
TRBJ2-1 | - | TRBV24-1 | - | CATSETPGVRADNEQFF | TGTGCCACCAGTGAGACACCAGGGGTTAGGGCTGACAATGAGCAGTTCTTC
TRBJ2-1 | TRBD2 | TRBV7-8 | many | CASSLAVGGTSPEQFF | TGTGCCAGCAGCTTAGCGGTCGGAGGGACTAGCCCTGAGCAGTTCTTC
TRBJ2-2 | - | TRBV25-1 | many | CASSVNRENTGELFF | TGTGCCAGCAGTGTGAACAGGGAGAACACCGGGGAGCTGTTTTTT
TRBJ2-7 | TRBD2 | TRBV27 | few | CASSLLAGSSSYEQYF | TGTGCCAGCAGTCTCCTAGCGGGCTCCTCTTCCTACGAGCAGTACTTC
TRBJ2-6 | TRBD2 | TRBV20-1 | - | CSATRTSGNSGANVLTF | TGCAGTGCCACCCGGACTAGCGGGAACTCTGGGGCCAACGTCCTGACTTTC
TRBJ2-3 | - | TRBV12-3/TRBV12-4 | many | CASSLQGAVDTQYF | TGTGCCAGCAGTTTACAGGGTGCGGTAGATACGCAGTATTTT
TRBJ1-4 | - | TRBV6-6 | many | CASSYFGTNNEKLFF | TGTGCCAGCAGTTACTTTGGGACGAATAATGAAAAACTGTTTTTT
TRBJ1-5 | - | TRBV20-1 | many | CSAPRSLGGNQPQHF | TGCAGTGCTCCCCGGTCCCTCGGAGGCAATCAGCCCCAGCATTTT
TRBJ1-2 | - | TRBV3-1 | - | CASSQALRGYTF | TGTGCCAGCAGCCAAGCCCTCCGCGGCTACACCTTC
TRBJ1-6 | TRBD1 | TRBV20-1 | few | CSAGGQGHSPLHF | TGCAGTGCTGGGGGACAGGGGCACTCACCCCTCCACTTT
TRBJ2-1 | - | TRBV28 | many | CASSLVGLSYNEQFF | TGTGCCAGCAGTTTAGTAGGCCTATCCTACAATGAGCAGTTCTTC
TRBJ1-1 | - | TRBV5-4 | - | CASSLDPQIMNTEAFF | TGTGCCAGCAGCTTGGATCCCCAGATCATGAACACTGAAGCTTTCTTT
TRBJ2-7 | TRBD2 | TRBV19 | many | CASSPPRGGYEQYF | TGTGCCAGTAGTCCACCCCGCGGGGGCTACGAGCAGTACTTC